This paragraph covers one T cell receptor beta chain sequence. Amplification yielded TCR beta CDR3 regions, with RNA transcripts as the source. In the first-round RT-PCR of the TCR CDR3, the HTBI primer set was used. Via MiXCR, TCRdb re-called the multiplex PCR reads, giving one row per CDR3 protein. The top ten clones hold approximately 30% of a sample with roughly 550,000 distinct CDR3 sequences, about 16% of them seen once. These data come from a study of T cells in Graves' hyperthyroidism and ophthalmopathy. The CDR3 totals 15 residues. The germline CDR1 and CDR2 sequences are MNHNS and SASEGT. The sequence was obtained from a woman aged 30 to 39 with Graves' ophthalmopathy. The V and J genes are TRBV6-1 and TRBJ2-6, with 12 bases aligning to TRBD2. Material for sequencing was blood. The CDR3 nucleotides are TGTGCTCTAGCGGGAGGGTTTTCTGGGGCCAACGTCCTGACTTTC. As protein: CALAGGFSGANVLTF.